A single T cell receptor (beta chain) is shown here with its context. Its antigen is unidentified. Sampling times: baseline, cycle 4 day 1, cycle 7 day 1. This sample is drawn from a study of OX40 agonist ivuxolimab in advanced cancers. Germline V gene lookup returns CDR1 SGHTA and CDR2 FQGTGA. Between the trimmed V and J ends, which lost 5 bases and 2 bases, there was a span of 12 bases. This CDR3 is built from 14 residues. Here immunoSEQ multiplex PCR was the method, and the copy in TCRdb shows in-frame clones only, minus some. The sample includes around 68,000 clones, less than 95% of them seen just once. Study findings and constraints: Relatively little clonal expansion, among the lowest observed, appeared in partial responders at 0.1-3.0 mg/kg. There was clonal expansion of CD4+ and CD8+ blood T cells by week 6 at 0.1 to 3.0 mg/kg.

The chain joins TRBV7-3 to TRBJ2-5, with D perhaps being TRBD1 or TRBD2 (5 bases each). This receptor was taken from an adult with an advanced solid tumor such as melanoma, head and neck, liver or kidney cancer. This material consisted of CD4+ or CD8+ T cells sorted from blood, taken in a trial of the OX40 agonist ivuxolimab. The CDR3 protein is CASSARDGQETQYF. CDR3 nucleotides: TGTGCCAGCAGCGCCCGGGACGGGCAAGAGACCCAGTACTTC. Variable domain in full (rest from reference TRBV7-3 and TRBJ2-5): GAGVSQTPSNKVTEKGKYVELRCDPISGHTALYWYRQSLGQGPEFLIYFQGTGAADDSGLPNDRFFAVRPEGSVSTLKIQRTERGDSAVYLCASSARDGQETQYFGPGTRLLVL.